The 10 T cell receptor beta chains below all came from one sample that was sequenced in a study of blood T cell repertoires in COVID-19. Sequencing was performed with immunoSEQ multiplex PCR; in TCRdb, only in-frame clones are kept and a portion is missing. The sample carries over 200,000 clones, 88% recorded once. The sample was peripheral blood. All receptors come from a woman aged 60-70 years with acute or convalescent COVID-19.

The sample holds one count of this clone. The chain has TRBV7-8 and TRBJ2-5; 14 bases agree with TRBD2. CDR1 is SGHVS, CDR2 FQNEAQ, per germline. The CDR3 covers 18 residues. V gave up 4 bases and J gave up 2 bases; unmatched junction bases: 9. The CDR3: CASSSGLAGVPSQETQYF. CDR3 in DNA: TGTGCCAGCAGCTCGGGACTAGCGGGAGTACCATCACAAGAGACCCAGTACTTC.

This clone was found a few times. The DNA of the CDR3 is TGTGCCAGCAGTGAGATCCAGGGGGGTAATTCACCCCTCCACTTT. Protein sequence: CASSEIQGGNSPLHF. The V call is TRBV2, the J call TRBJ1-6, with TRBD1 matching over 7 bases. Germline trimming cut 3 bases from V and 6 bases from J; bases unmatched to any gene: 5. Germline CDR1 is SNHLY and CDR2 is FYNNEI. There are 15 residues in the CDR3.

The V call is TRBV23-1, the J call TRBJ1-1; the match to TRBD1 covers 9 bases. TRBV23-1 is identified as an open reading frame with a role that is uncertain. V lost 1 base and J lost 7; bases outside the gene matches: 4. This CDR3 region has 14 residues. The CDR3 DNA reads TGCGCCAGCAGTCAATTAGGACAGGGGAGTGAAGCTTTCTTT. It specifies CASSQLGQGSEAFF.

Worth noting for this clone: Other DNA sequences in the same sample also yield this CDR3. This rearrangement joins TRBV3-1 (or the pseudogene TRBV3-2) to TRBJ1-1; 7 positions match TRBD1. Losses at the gene ends were 0 bases for V and 4 bases for J; bases not matched to a gene: 2. The CDR3 runs 14 residues. The germline CDR1 and CDR2 sequences are LGHDT and YNNKEL (reference sequence). The CDR3 sequence is CASSQEQGTTEAFF. In DNA, the CDR3 is TGTGCCAGCAGCCAAGAACAGGGGACCACTGAAGCTTTCTTT.

This clone came up a few times. The chain employs TRBV6-6 and TRBJ2-1, with 10 positions matching TRBD2. The V segment lost 6 bases and the J segment 3 bases; nucleotides outside the gene matches: 8. The CDR3 is made up of 16 amino acids. CDR1 and CDR2 (germline): MNHNY, SVGAGI (reference sequence). In DNA form, the CDR3 reads TGTGCCAGCAGCTTAGGACTAGCGGAGCTCTACAATGAGCAGTTCTTC. It codes for CASSLGLAELYNEQFF.

This sequence joins TRBV5-1 and TRBJ1-6; D might be TRBD1 (5 bases). V was pared by 0 bases and J by 5 bases, with 9 bases between. The CDR3 is 15 amino acids. Germline assignment: CDR1 SGHRS and CDR2 YFSETQ. CDR3 DNA: TGCGCCAGCAGCTTGGGACAGACAGATAATTCACCCCTCCACTTT. Protein product: CASSLGQTDNSPLHF. Supplemented by reference TRBV5-1 and TRBJ1-6, the full variable domain reads KAGVTQTPRYLIKTRGQQVTLSCSPISGHRSVSWYQQTPGQGLQFLFEYFSETQRNKGNFPGRFSGRQFSNSRSEMNVSTLELGDSALYLCASSLGQTDNSPLHFGNGTRLTVT.

The chain recombines TRBV4-1 with TRBJ1-5; D not resolved. V was trimmed by 1 base and J by 3 bases, leaving 10 bases between them. The germline V gene has CDR1 MGHRA and CDR2 YSYEKL. This CDR3 spans 15 amino acids. The CDR3 sequence is CASSQGYGVNQPQHF. DNA of the CDR3: TGCGCCAGCAGCCAAGGGTACGGAGTCAATCAGCCCCAGCATTTT.

The chain joins TRBV28 to TRBJ1-5; possible D gene TRBD1, 5 bases. The length of the CDR3 is 12 residues. The V end was cut by 10 bases, the J end by 3 bases, with 10 bases between. Germline V CDR1 and CDR2: MDHEN, SYDVKM. CDR3 residues: CATRGVNQPQHF. CDR3 DNA: TGTGCCACTCGGGGGGTCAATCAGCCCCAGCATTTT.

The rearrangement links TRBV11-2 to TRBJ2-7; 14 bases match TRBD2. Germline CDR1 SGHAT, CDR2 FQNNGV. J lost 2 bases, V lost 5 bases, and 8 bases had no gene match. The CDR3 length is 17 residues. The CDR3 nucleotides read TGTGCCAGCAGCCGATGGACTAGCGGGGGGCCGCCCTACGAGCAGTACTTC. Protein: CASSRWTSGGPPYEQYF.

This rearrangement joins TRBV19 to TRBJ1-2; 10 bases agree with TRBD1. This CDR3 contains 15 residues. Germline loops: CDR1 LNHDA, CDR2 SQIVND (reference sequence). With 0 bases clipped from V and 3 bases from J, the junction kept 1 base outside the gene matches. CDR3 in DNA: TGTGCCAGTAGTATAGACGGGACAGGGGACTATGGCTACACCTTC. It specifies CASSIDGTGDYGYTF.